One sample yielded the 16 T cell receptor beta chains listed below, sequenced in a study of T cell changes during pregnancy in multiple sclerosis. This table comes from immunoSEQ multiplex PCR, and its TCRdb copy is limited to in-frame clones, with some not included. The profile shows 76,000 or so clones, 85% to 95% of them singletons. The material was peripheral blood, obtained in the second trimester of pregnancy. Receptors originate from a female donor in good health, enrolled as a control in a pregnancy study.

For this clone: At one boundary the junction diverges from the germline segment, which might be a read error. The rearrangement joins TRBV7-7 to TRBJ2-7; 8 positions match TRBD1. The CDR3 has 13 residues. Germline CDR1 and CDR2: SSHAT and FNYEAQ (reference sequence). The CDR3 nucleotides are TGTGCTAGCAGCCCGGGACAGGCTAACGAGCAGTACTTC. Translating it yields CASSPGQANEQYF.

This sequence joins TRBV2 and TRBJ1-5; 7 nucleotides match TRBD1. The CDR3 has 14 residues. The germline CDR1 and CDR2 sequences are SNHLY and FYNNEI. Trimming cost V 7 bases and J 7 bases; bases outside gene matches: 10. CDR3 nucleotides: TGTGCCAGCAACGACAGGGTAGGAGGGCAGCCCCAGCATTTT. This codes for CASNDRVGGQPQHF.

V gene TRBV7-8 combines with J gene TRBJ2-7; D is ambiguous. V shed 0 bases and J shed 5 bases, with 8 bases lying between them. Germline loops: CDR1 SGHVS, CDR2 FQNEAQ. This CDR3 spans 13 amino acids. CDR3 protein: CASSLASGNEQYF. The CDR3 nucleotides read TGTGCCAGCAGCTTAGCGTCAGGTAACGAGCAGTACTTC.

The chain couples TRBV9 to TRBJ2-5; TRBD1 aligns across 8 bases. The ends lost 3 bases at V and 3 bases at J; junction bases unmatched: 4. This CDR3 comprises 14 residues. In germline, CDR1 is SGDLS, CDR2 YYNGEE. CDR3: CASSGSGGEETQYF. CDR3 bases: TGTGCCAGCAGCGGCTCAGGGGGCGAAGAGACCCAGTACTTC.

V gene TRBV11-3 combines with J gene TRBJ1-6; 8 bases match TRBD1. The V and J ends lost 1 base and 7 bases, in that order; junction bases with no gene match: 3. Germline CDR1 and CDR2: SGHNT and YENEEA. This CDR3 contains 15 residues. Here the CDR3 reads CASSLGQGPNSPLHF. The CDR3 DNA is TGTGCCAGCAGCTTAGGACAGGGGCCGAATTCACCCCTCCACTTT.

In DNA, the CDR3 is TGTGCCAGCAGCCGACGACAGGAGTTTAGGGACAATGAGCAGTTCTTC. It yields the protein CASSRRQEFRDNEQFF. V and J are TRBV11-3 and TRBJ2-1, with a weak D call TRBD1 (6 bases). From germline, CDR1 is SGHNT and CDR2 YENEEA. This CDR3 is built from 16 residues. V was pared by 5 bases and J by 5 bases, with 19 bases between.

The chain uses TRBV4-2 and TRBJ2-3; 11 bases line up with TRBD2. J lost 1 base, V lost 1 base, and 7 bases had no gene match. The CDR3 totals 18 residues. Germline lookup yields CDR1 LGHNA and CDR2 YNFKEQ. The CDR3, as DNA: TGTGCCAGCAGCCAAGCCTATACTAGCGGGGGAGGCACAGATACGCAGTATTTT. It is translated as CASSQAYTSGGGTDTQYF.

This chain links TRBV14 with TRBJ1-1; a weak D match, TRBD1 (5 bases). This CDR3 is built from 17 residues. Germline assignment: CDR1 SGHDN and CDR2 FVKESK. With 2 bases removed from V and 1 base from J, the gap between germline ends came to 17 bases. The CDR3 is CASSQHPSKTGNTEAFF. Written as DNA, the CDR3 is TGTGCCAGCAGCCAACACCCCTCTAAAACAGGGAACACTGAAGCTTTCTTT. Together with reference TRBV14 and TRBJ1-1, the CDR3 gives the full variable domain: EAGVTQFPSHSVIEKGQTVTLRCDPISGHDNLYWYRRVMGKEIKFLLHFVKESKQDESGMPNNRFLAERTGGTYSTLKVQPAELEDSGVYFCASSQHPSKTGNTEAFFGQGTRLTVV.

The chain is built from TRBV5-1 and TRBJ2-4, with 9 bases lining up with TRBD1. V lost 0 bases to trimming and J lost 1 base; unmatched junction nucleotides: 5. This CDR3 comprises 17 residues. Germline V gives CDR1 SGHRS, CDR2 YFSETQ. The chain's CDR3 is CASSLVGQGEAKNIQYF. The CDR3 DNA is TGCGCCAGCAGCTTGGTGGGACAGGGTGAGGCCAAAAACATTCAGTACTTC.

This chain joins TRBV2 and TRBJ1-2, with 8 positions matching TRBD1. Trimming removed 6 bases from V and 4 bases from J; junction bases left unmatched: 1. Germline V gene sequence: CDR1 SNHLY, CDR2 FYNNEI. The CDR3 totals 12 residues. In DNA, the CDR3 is TGTGCCAGCAGCGACAGGGGCTATGGCTACACCTTC. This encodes CASSDRGYGYTF.

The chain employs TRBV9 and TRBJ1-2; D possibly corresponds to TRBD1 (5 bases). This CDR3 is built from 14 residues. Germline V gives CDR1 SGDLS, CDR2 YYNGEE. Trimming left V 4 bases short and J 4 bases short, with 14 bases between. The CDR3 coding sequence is TGTGCCAGCAGCAATAGGCGGGGCAGCTATGGCTACACCTTC. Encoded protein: CASSNRRGSYGYTF.

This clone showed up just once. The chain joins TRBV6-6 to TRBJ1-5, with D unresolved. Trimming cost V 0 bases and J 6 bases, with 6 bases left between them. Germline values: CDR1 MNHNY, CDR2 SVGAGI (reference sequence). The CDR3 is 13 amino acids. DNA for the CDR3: TGTGCCAGCAGTTACTCAGAGATTCAGCCCCAGCATTTT. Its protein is CASSYSEIQPQHF.

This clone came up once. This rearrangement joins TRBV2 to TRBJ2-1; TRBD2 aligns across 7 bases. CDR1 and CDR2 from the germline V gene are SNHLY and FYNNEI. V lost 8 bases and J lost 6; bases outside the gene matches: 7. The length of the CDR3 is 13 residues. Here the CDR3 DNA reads TGTGCCAGCGGGGGAGGGAAAGGCAATGAGCAGTTCTTC. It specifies CASGGGKGNEQFF.

Here the CDR3 DNA reads TGTGCCAGCAGAAACGGAGGCAGCGGAAATCAGCCCCAGCATTTT. Translation gives CASRNGGSGNQPQHF. The chain has TRBV6-5 and TRBJ1-5; D unresolved. The CDR3 extends over 15 amino acids. The V gene lost 6 bases and the J gene lost 4 bases, with 16 bases spanning the gap. Germline CDR1 and CDR2: MNHEY and SVGAGI.

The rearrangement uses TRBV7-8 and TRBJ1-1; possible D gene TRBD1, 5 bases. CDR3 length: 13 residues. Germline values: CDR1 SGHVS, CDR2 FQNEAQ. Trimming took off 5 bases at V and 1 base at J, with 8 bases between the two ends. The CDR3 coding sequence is TGTGCCAGCAGCAGGGGAACGAACACTGAAGCTTTCTTT. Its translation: CASSRGTNTEAFF.

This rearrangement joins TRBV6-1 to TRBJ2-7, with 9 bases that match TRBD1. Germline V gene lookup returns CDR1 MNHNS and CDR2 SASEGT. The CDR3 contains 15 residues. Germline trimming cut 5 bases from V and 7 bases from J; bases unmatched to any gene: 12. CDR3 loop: CASSPAGTGIGEQYF. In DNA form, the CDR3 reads TGTGCCAGCAGTCCTGCGGGGACAGGGATTGGAGAGCAGTACTTC.